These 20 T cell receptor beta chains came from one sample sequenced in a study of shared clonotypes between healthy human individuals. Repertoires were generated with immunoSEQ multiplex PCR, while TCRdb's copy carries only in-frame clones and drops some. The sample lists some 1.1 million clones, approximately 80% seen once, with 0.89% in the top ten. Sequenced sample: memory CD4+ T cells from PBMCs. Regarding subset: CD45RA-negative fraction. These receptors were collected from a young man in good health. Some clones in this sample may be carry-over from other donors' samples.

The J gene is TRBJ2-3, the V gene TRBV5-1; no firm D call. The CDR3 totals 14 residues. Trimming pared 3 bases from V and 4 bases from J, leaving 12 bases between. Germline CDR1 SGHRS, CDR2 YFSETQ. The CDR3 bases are TGCGCCAGCAGCTCTCCCGGAGTCTCAGATACGCAGTATTTT. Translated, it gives CASSSPGVSDTQYF.

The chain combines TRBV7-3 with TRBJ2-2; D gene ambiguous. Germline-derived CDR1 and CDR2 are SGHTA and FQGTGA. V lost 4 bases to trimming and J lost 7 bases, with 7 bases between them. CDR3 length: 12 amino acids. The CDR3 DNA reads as TGTGCCAGCAGCTCCCGGAACGGGGAGCTGTTTTTT. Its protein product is CASSSRNGELFF.

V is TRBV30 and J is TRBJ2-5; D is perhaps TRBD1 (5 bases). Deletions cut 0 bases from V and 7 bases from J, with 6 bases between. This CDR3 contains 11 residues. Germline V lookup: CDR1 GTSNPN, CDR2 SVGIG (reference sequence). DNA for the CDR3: TGTGCCTGGAGTGTTCAGGGGACCCAGTACTTC. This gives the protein CAWSVQGTQYF.

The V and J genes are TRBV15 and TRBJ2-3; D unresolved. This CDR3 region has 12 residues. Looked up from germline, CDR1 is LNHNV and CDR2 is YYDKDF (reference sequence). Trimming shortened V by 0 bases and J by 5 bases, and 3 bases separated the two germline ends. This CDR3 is CATSRDQDTQYF. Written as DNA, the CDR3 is TGTGCCACCAGCAGAGATCAAGATACGCAGTATTTT.

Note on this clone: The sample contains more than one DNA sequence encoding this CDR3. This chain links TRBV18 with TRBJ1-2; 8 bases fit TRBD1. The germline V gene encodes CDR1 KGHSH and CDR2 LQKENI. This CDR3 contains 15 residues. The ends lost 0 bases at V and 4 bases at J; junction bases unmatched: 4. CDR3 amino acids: CASSPPGQGGYGYTF. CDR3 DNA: TGTGCCAGCTCACCACCAGGACAGGGTGGCTATGGCTACACCTTC.

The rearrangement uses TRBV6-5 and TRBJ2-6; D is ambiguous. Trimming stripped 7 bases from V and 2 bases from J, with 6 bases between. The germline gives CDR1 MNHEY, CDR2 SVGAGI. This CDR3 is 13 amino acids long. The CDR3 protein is CASKETGANVLTF. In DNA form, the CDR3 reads TGTGCCAGCAAGGAAACTGGGGCCAACGTCCTGACTTTC.

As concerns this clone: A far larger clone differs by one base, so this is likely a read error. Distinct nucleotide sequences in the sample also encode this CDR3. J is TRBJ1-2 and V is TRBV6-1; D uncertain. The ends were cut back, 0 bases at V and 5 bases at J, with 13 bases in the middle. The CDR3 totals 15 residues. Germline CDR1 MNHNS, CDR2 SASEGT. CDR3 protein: CASSEASTGGYGYTF. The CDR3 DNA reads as TGTGCCAGCAGTGAAGCATCTACCGGCGGGTATGGCTACACCTTC.

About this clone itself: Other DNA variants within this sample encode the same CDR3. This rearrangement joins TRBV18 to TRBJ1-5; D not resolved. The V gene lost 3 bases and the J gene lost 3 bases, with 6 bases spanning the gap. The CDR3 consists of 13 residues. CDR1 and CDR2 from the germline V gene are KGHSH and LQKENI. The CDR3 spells CASSPGYNQPQHF. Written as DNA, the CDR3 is TGTGCCAGCTCACCGGGCTACAATCAGCCCCAGCATTTT.

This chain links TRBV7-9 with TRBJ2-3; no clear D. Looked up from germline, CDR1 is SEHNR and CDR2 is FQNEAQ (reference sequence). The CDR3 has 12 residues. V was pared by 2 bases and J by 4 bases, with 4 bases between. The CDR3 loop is CASSLISDTQYF. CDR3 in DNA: TGTGCCAGCAGCTTAATCTCAGATACGCAGTATTTT.

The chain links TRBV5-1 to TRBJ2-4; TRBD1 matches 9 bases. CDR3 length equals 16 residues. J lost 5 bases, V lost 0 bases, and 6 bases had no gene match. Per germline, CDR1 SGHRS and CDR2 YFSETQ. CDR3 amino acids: CASSLAGGQGQNIQYF. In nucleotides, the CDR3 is TGCGCCAGCAGCTTGGCCGGGGGACAGGGTCAAAACATTCAGTACTTC. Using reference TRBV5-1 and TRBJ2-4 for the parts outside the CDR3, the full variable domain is KAGVTQTPRYLIKTRGQQVTLSCSPISGHRSVSWYQQTPGQGLQFLFEYFSETQRNKGNFPGRFSGRQFSNSRSEMNVSTLELGDSALYLCASSLAGGQGQNIQYFGAGTRLSVL.

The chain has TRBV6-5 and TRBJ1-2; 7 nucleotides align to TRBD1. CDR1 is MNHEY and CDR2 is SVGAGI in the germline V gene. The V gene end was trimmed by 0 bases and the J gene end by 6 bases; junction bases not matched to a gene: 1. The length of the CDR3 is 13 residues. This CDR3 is CASSYSRGDGYTF. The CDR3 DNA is TGTGCCAGCAGTTACTCCAGGGGGGATGGCTACACCTTC.

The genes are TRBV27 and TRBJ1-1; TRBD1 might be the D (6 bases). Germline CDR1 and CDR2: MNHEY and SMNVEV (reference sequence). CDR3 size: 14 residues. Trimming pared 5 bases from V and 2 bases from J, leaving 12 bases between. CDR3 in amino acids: CASSPRGVNTEAFF. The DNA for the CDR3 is TGTGCCAGCAGTCCTAGGGGGGTAAACACTGAAGCTTTCTTT.

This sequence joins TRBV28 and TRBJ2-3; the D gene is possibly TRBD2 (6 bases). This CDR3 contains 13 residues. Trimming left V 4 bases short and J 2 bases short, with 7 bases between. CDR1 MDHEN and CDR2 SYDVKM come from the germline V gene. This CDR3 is CASSWGDTDTQYF. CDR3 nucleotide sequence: TGTGCCAGCAGTTGGGGGGACACAGATACGCAGTATTTT.

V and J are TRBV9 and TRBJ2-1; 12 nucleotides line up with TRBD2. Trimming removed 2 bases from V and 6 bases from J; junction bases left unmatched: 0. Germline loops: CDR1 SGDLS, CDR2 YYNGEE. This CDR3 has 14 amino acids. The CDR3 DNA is TGTGCCAGCAGCGTGACTAGCGGGAGCAATGAGCAGTTCTTC. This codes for CASSVTSGSNEQFF.

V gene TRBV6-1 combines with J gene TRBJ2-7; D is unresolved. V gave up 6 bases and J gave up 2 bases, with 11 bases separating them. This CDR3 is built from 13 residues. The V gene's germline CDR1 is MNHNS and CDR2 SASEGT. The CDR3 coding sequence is TGTGCCAGCAGGGCTCGGTCCGCCTACGAGCAGTACTTC. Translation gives CASRARSAYEQYF.

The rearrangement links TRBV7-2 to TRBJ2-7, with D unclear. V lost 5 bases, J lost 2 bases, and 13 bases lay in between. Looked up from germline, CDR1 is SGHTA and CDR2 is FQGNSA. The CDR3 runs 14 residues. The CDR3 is CASSPDYIPYEQYF. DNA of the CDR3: TGTGCCAGCAGCCCTGATTATATACCCTACGAGCAGTACTTC.

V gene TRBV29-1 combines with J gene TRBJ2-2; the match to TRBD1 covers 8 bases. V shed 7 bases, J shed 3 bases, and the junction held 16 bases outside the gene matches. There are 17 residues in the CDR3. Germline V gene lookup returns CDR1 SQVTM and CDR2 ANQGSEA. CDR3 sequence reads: CSATPDDRGYDTGELFF. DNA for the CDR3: TGCAGCGCCACTCCAGATGACAGGGGTTACGACACCGGGGAGCTGTTTTTT.

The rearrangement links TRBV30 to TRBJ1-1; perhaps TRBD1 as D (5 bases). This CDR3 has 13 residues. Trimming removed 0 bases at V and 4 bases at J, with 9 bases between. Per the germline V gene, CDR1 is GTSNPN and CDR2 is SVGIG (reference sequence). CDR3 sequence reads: CAWSVAGPTEAFF. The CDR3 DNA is TGTGCCTGGAGTGTGGCAGGGCCCACTGAAGCTTTCTTT.

The CDR3 nucleotides are TGTGCCAGCAGTGAAGCGCCGGGCGCTGAAGCTTTCTTT. Translating gives CASSEAPGAEAFF. The chain carries TRBV2 and TRBJ1-1; D is unclear. Trimming left V 0 bases short and J 6 bases short, with 8 bases between. Germline V gene data show CDR1 as SNHLY and CDR2 as FYNNEI. This CDR3 comprises 13 residues.

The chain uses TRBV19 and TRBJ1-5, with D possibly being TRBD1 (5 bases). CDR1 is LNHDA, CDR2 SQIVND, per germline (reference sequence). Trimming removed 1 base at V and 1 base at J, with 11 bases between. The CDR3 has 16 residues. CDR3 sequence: CASSIAKGRSNQPQHF. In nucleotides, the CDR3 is TGTGCCAGTAGTATAGCTAAGGGGAGAAGCAATCAGCCCCAGCATTTT. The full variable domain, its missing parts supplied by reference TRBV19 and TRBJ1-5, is DGGITQSPKYLFRKEGQNVTLSCEQNLNHDAMYWYRQDPGQGLRLIYYSQIVNDFQKGDIAEGYSVSREKKESFPLTVTSAQKNPTAFYLCASSIAKGRSNQPQHFGDGTRLSIL.